This T cell receptor (beta chain) was found in a study of blood T cell repertoires in COVID-19. Study-level background: COVID-19 samples, acute and convalescent, were from the United States, Italy and Spain.

Here immunoSEQ multiplex PCR was the method, and the copy in TCRdb shows in-frame clones only, minus some. The sample gives 150,000 or so clones, about 80% of which show up once; around 2.9% is in the top ten. Participants were aged roughly 18 to 89 years from 20 to 30 US areas. Cohorts were assigned according to the clinical history that participants reported. Before being deemed recovered, Cohort 3 donors had two negative PCRs, clearance, or symptom resolution. The CDR3 has 14 residues. Germline V CDR1 and CDR2: SNHLY, FYNNEI. V was clipped by 5 bases and J by 3 bases, with 13 bases between them. Source material: PBMCs or T cells enriched from blood (not recorded which). The chain joins TRBV2 to TRBJ1-1, with D perhaps matching TRBD1 (5 bases). The TCR sequence derives from a woman aged 45 to 65 who had recovered from COVID-19. DNA of the CDR3: TGTGCCAGCAGTAAAGGGACTGATTACACTGAAGCTTTCTTT. Translation gives CASSKGTDYTEAFF.